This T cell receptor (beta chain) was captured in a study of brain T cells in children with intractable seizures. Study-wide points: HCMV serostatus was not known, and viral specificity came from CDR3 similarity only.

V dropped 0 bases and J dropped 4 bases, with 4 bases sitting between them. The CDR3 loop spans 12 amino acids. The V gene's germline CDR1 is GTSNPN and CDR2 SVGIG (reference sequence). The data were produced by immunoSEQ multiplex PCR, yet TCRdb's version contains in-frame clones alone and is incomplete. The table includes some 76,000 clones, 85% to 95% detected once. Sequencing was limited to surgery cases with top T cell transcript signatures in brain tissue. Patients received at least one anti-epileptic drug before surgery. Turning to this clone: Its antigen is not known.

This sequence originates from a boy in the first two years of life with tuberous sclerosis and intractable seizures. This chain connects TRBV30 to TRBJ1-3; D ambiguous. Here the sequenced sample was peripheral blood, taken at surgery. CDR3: CAWSVSGNTIYF. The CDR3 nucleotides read TGTGCCTGGAGTGTATCCGGAAACACCATATATTTT.